The 30 T cell receptor beta chains below were found in one sample sequenced in a study of cytomegalovirus exposure and HLA in healthy donors. The primer mix had 60 Vbeta and 13 Jbeta primers. The data were produced by immunoSEQ multiplex PCR, yet TCRdb's version contains in-frame clones alone and is incomplete. The sample carries about 98,000 clones, roughly 76% recorded once. Source material: PBMCs. All receptors derive from a female donor in good health and CMV-seronegative.

A few counts support this clone. The chain employs TRBV29-1 and TRBJ1-2; perhaps TRBD1 as D (5 bases). The germline gives CDR1 SQVTM, CDR2 ANQGSEA. The CDR3 length is 13 residues. Trimming left V 3 bases short and J 6 bases short, with 14 bases between. This chain's CDR3 is CSVDPGFMDGYTF. The CDR3 DNA sequence: TGCAGCGTTGATCCAGGGTTTATGGATGGCTACACCTTC. Drawing the rest from reference TRBV29-1 and TRBJ1-2, the complete variable domain is SAVISQKPSRDICQRGTSLTIQCQVDSQVTMMFWYRQQPGQSLTLIATANQGSEATYESGFVIDKFPISRPNLTFSTLTVSNMSPEDSSIYLCSVDPGFMDGYTFGSGTRLTVV.

This chain connects TRBV29-1 to TRBJ1-1, with 9 nucleotides matching TRBD1. The CDR3 extends over 12 amino acids. V dropped 5 bases and J dropped 5; count of bases not matched to a gene: 3. Germline-derived CDR1 and CDR2 are SQVTM and ANQGSEA. The CDR3 coding sequence is TGCAGCGTTTGGGACAGGGCGACTGAAGCTTTCTTT. Translated, it gives CSVWDRATEAFF. Drawing the rest from reference TRBV29-1 and TRBJ1-1, the complete variable domain is SAVISQKPSRDICQRGTSLTIQCQVDSQVTMMFWYRQQPGQSLTLIATANQGSEATYESGFVIDKFPISRPNLTFSTLTVSNMSPEDSSIYLCSVWDRATEAFFGQGTRLTVV.

The chain links TRBV7-6 to TRBJ1-5; 7 nucleotides match TRBD1. The J segment lost 7 bases and the V segment lost 5 bases, leaving 8 bases of the junction unmatched. CDR3 length equals 14 residues. In germline, CDR1 is SGHVS, CDR2 FNYEAQ. The CDR3 DNA reads TGTGCCAGCAGCCCCAACAGGGGTCGCCAGCCCCAGCATTTT. This sequence encodes CASSPNRGRQPQHF.

The CDR3 DNA sequence: TGTGCCAGCTCACCGGCTAGCGGGACCTCCTACAATGAGCAGTTCTTC. This translates into CASSPASGTSYNEQFF. V gene TRBV18 combines with J gene TRBJ2-1, with TRBD2 matching over 9 bases. V shed 3 bases and J 0 bases; nucleotides not matched to a gene: 3. Germline assignment: CDR1 KGHSH and CDR2 LQKENI. The CDR3 runs to 16 residues.

The genes are TRBV7-9 and TRBJ2-6; TRBD1 matches at 7 bases. Germline CDR1 reads SEHNR; CDR2 reads FQNEAQ (reference sequence). J was trimmed by 0 bases and V by 5 bases; bases with no gene match: 10. This CDR3 spans 18 amino acids. This CDR3 is CASSTRQGRGSGANVLTF. DNA for the CDR3: TGTGCCAGCAGCACCCGACAGGGAAGGGGCTCTGGGGCCAACGTCCTGACTTTC.

The chain couples TRBV30 to TRBJ2-7; maybe TRBD1 (6 bases). This CDR3 is built from 14 residues. Trimming cost V 4 bases and J 0 bases, with 13 bases left between them. Germline CDR1 GTSNPN, CDR2 SVGIG (reference sequence). DNA for the CDR3: TGTGCCTGGATGGGGAGACAGGCCTCCTACGAGCAGTACTTC. Translated: CAWMGRQASYEQYF.

The chain has TRBV7-2 and TRBJ2-7, with D possibly TRBD1 on 8 matching bases. The length of the CDR3 is 17 residues. V lost 4 bases and J 1 base, leaving 20 bases between the germline ends. The V gene's germline CDR1 is SGHTA and CDR2 FQGNSA. CDR3 sequence reads: CASSSRGNRGGSYEQYF. The CDR3 DNA reads as TGTGCCAGCAGCTCCCGGGGGAACAGGGGGGGTTCCTACGAGCAGTACTTC.

This clone has only a few counts. The gene calls are TRBV6-1 and TRBJ2-7, with 7 bases identical to TRBD2. V shed 6 bases, J shed 1 base, and the junction held 9 bases outside the gene matches. The CDR3 is 15 amino acids. Germline V CDR1 and CDR2: MNHNS, SASEGT. The CDR3 DNA follows: TGTGCCAGCAGGACCAGCGGGGTAAGGTCCTACGAGCAGTACTTC. Translated, it gives CASRTSGVRSYEQYF.

J is TRBJ1-6 and V is TRBV19; D is unresolved. The length of the CDR3 is 15 residues. Trimming took off 3 bases at V and 0 bases at J, with 6 bases between the two ends. Germline CDR1 and CDR2: LNHDA and SQIVND (reference sequence). In nucleotides, the CDR3 is TGTGCCAGTAGTATGAGTTTCTCCTATAATTCACCCCTCCACTTT. It encodes CASSMSFSYNSPLHF. Complete variable domain (other parts from reference TRBV19 and TRBJ1-6): DGGITQSPKYLFRKEGQNVTLSCEQNLNHDAMYWYRQDPGQGLRLIYYSQIVNDFQKGDIAEGYSVSREKKESFPLTVTSAQKNPTAFYLCASSMSFSYNSPLHFGNGTRLTVT.

DNA for the CDR3: TGTGCCAGCAGTTACTCCACCGGGCAGGGAGGGCTGTTTTTT. This gives the protein CASSYSTGQGGLFF. The chain couples TRBV6-5 to TRBJ1-4; TRBD1 might be the D (5 bases). Germline values: CDR1 MNHEY, CDR2 SVGAGI. Trimming removed 0 bases at V and 14 bases at J, with 16 bases between. CDR3 size: 14 residues.

The V call is TRBV13, the J call TRBJ2-5; TRBD1 might be the D (5 bases). The CDR3 covers 14 residues. Germline CDR1 is PRHDT and CDR2 is FYEKMQ (reference sequence). The ends were cut back, 4 bases at V and 2 bases at J, with 11 bases in the middle. The CDR3 DNA follows: TGTGCCAGCAGCTCCAGGGCTCTACAAGAGACCCAGTACTTC. It is translated as CASSSRALQETQYF. The full variable domain, its missing parts supplied by reference TRBV13 and TRBJ2-5, is AAGVIQSPRHLIKEKRETATLKCYPIPRHDTVYWYQQGPGQDPQFLISFYEKMQSDKGSIPDRFSAQQFSDYHSELNMSSLELGDSALYFCASSSRALQETQYFGPGTRLLVL.

On this clone itself: An end of the junction does not agree with germline; a read error may underlie this. This chain uses TRBV30 with TRBJ2-5; D unresolved. The CDR3 loop spans 13 amino acids. In germline, CDR1 is GTSNPN, CDR2 SVGIG (reference sequence). CDR3: CAWTLVFGEAQYF. CDR3 bases: TGTGCCTGGACCCTAGTTTTTGGAGAGGCCCAGTACTTC.

The chain has TRBV18 and TRBJ1-1; 8 bases line up with TRBD1. This CDR3 contains 14 residues. V lost 6 bases to trimming and J lost 5 bases; unmatched junction nucleotides: 8. CDR1 is KGHSH and CDR2 is LQKENI in the germline V gene. CDR3 DNA: TGTGCCAGCTCTTCGACAGGGGCGTGGACTGAAGCTTTCTTT. Protein sequence: CASSSTGAWTEAFF.

The chain uses TRBV10-3 and TRBJ2-3, with a tentative D call TRBD2 (5 bases). CDR3 size: 15 residues. V was clipped by 10 bases and J by 0 bases, with 17 bases between them. Germline V lookup: CDR1 ENHRY, CDR2 SYGVKD. The CDR3, as DNA: TGTGCCACCGGCGGTTCTAGCCCTAGCACAGATACGCAGTATTTT. It is translated as CATGGSSPSTDTQYF.

This clone was counted a single time. The chain is built from TRBV4-3 and TRBJ2-1, with 10 bases fitting TRBD2. V was pared by 3 bases and J by 0 bases, with 2 bases of the junction left unmatched. This CDR3 comprises 16 residues. Looked up from germline, CDR1 is LGHNA and CDR2 is YSLEER. CDR3 sequence (DNA): TGCGCCAGCAGCCACAGGACTAGCGGCTCCTACAATGAGCAGTTCTTC. The encoded protein is CASSHRTSGSYNEQFF.

The J gene is TRBJ2-6, the V gene TRBV5-4, with 11 bases lining up with TRBD2. The J segment lost 1 base and the V segment lost 5 bases, leaving 8 bases of the junction unmatched. CDR1 is SGHNT and CDR2 is YYREEE in the germline V gene (reference sequence). The CDR3 is made up of 18 amino acids. CDR3 in amino acids: CASRNQLAGVSGANVLTF. The DNA for the CDR3 is TGTGCCAGCAGAAACCAACTAGCGGGAGTTTCTGGGGCCAACGTCCTGACTTTC. Full variable domain (remainder filled in from reference TRBV5-4 and TRBJ2-6): ETGVTQSPTHLIKTRGQQVTLRCSSQSGHNTVSWYQQALGQGPQFIFQYYREEENGRGNFPPRFSGLQFPNYSSELNVNALELDDSALYLCASRNQLAGVSGANVLTFGAGSRLTVL.

This chain joins TRBV5-3 and TRBJ1-1, with 7 bases lining up with TRBD1. TRBV5-3 is assigned to the ORF class and has an uncertain function. This CDR3 has 14 amino acids. Trimming at V came to 4 bases and at J to 0 bases, leaving 3 bases not matched to a gene. CDR3 sequence: CARSPGQVNTEAFF. In nucleotides, the CDR3 is TGTGCCAGAAGCCCCGGACAGGTGAACACTGAAGCTTTCTTT.

The genes are TRBV7-3 and TRBJ2-1; 10 nucleotides match TRBD1. The CDR3 covers 14 residues. The trim removed 5 bases at V and 9 bases at J, leaving 7 bases unmatched. In germline, CDR1 is SGHTA, CDR2 FQGTGA. The CDR3 nucleotides are TGTGCCAGCAGCCCGACAGGGGGCCGGACTGAGCAGTTCTTC. This sequence encodes CASSPTGGRTEQFF.

As to this clone: The junction does not match germline at one end; this may be a read error. The J gene is TRBJ1-1, the V gene TRBV7-7; 8 nucleotides align to TRBD1. Germline loops: CDR1 SSHAT, CDR2 FNYEAQ (reference sequence). The CDR3 is made up of 16 amino acids. The CDR3 sequence is CASSLRRTGMHTEAFF. The CDR3 region has the DNA TGTGCTAGCAGCTTAAGGAGGACAGGGATGCACACTGAAGCTTTCTTT. Complete variable domain (other parts from reference TRBV7-7 and TRBJ1-1): GAGVSQSPRYKVTKRGQDVTLRCDPISSHATLYWYQQALGQGPEFLTYFNYEAQPDKSGLPSDRFSAERPEGSISTLTIQRTEQRDSAMYRCASSLRRTGMHTEAFFGQGTRLTVV.

This chain links TRBV25-1 with TRBJ1-1; unclear D gene. Between the trimmed V and J ends, which lost 1 base and 12 bases, there was a span of 12 bases. The CDR3 sequence is 12 residues long. CDR1 MGHDK and CDR2 SYGVNS come from the germline V gene. This CDR3 reads CASSESGRLTFF. The DNA for the CDR3 is TGTGCCAGCAGTGAATCGGGGAGATTAACTTTCTTT.

V and J are TRBV7-2 and TRBJ1-2; D may be TRBD1 (5 bases). The CDR3 covers 12 residues. The V gene's germline CDR1 is SGHTA and CDR2 FQGNSA. The ends were cut back, 3 bases at V and 10 bases at J, with 12 bases in the middle. This CDR3 reads CASSFREAAYTF. The CDR3 region has the DNA TGTGCCAGCAGCTTCAGGGAGGCGGCCTACACCTTC.

The V and J genes are TRBV6-5 and TRBJ2-3; 7 positions agree with TRBD2. V dropped 3 bases and J dropped 1; count of bases not matched to a gene: 1. The CDR3 covers 14 residues. Germline V gene sequence: CDR1 MNHEY, CDR2 SVGAGI. The CDR3 DNA sequence: TGTGCCAGCAGTTATGGACTAGGCACAGATACGCAGTATTTT. Encoded protein: CASSYGLGTDTQYF.

This clone was observed a handful of times. J is TRBJ2-7 and V is TRBV2; D is undetermined. The CDR3 contains 12 residues. The V gene lost 3 bases and the J gene lost 6 bases, with 9 bases spanning the gap. Germline V gives CDR1 SNHLY, CDR2 FYNNEI. CDR3 protein: CASSDSRSEQYF. The CDR3 bases are TGTGCCAGCAGTGATTCGCGATCCGAGCAGTACTTC.

The chain links TRBV29-1 to TRBJ2-5, with D maybe TRBD2 (6 bases). The CDR3 extends over 13 amino acids. Germline CDR1 SQVTM, CDR2 ANQGSEA. The CDR3 sequence is CSIVVGGQETQYF. CDR3 sequence (DNA): TGCAGTATAGTAGTGGGGGGCCAAGAGACCCAGTACTTC.

The chain couples TRBV5-1 to TRBJ2-3; TRBD2 agrees at 10 bases. V was pared by 4 bases and J by 4 bases, with 12 bases of the junction left unmatched. CDR3 size: 17 residues. Germline CDR1 is SGHRS and CDR2 is YFSETQ. The CDR3 DNA is TGCGCCAGCAGCCCCCCTCTAGCGGGAGTAATTGCAGATACGCAGTATTTT. Residues: CASSPPLAGVIADTQYF.

The chain combines TRBV10-3 with TRBJ1-4; D not certain. This CDR3 spans 14 amino acids. Germline V gene lookup returns CDR1 ENHRY and CDR2 SYGVKD. V was trimmed by 4 bases and J by 12 bases, leaving 18 bases between them. The CDR3 region is CAISGREATWELFF. CDR3 bases: TGTGCCATCAGTGGTAGGGAGGCTACCTGGGAACTGTTTTTT.

The V and J genes are TRBV13 and TRBJ2-2; TRBD2 matches at 14 bases. The CDR3 is made up of 17 amino acids. The V segment lost 5 bases and the J segment 7 bases; nucleotides outside the gene matches: 9. Germline V gives CDR1 PRHDT, CDR2 FYEKMQ (reference sequence). CDR3 nucleotides: TGTGCCAGCAGCCCGGGACTAGCGGGAGTAGGGAACGGGGAGCTGTTTTTT. Residues: CASSPGLAGVGNGELFF.

As for this clone: In the same sample, other DNA sequences code for this CDR3. This sequence joins TRBV30 and TRBJ2-7, with 10 bases matching TRBD2. CDR1 is GTSNPN, CDR2 SVGIG, per germline (reference sequence). V lost 2 bases to trimming and J lost 3 bases; unmatched junction nucleotides: 7. The CDR3 runs to 15 residues. The CDR3 region has the DNA TGTGCCTGGAGTCCTCTAGCGGGGGCCCACTACGAGCAGTACTTC. Translated, it gives CAWSPLAGAHYEQYF.

V is TRBV19 and J is TRBJ2-2; no clear D gene. V lost 5 bases, J lost 3 bases, and 13 bases lay in between. The CDR3 covers 15 residues. Germline V gives CDR1 LNHDA, CDR2 SQIVND (reference sequence). In DNA, the CDR3 is TGTGCCAGTAGTGTCGAGCCCCGGGACACCGGGGAGCTGTTTTTT. Its translation: CASSVEPRDTGELFF.

The CDR3, as DNA: TGCGCCAGCAGCCAAGAAGGGAGGTATAGCAATCAGCCCCAGCATTTT. Amino acids: CASSQEGRYSNQPQHF. This chain connects TRBV4-1 to TRBJ1-5; D gene unclear. The CDR3 runs to 16 residues. Trimming took 0 bases from V and 0 from J, leaving 9 bases between them. CDR1 is MGHRA and CDR2 is YSYEKL in the germline V gene.